The T cell receptor beta chain described here comes from a study of T cells after yellow fever vaccination. Study observations and caveats: Sorted memory subsets on day 0 lacked detectable levels of almost all vaccine-responding clonotypes.

The table lists this clonotype with many counts. TCRdb independently ran MiXCR on the 5' RACE reads; one entry per CDR3 protein. Of about 12,000 distinct CDR3 sequences in the sample, around 5.8% are singletons; the top ten hold about 0.94%. J gave up 5 bases and V 5 bases, and 8 bases lay outside the gene matches. Germline CDR1 reads MDHEN; CDR2 reads SYDVKM. The length of the CDR3 is 15 residues. The chain employs TRBV28 and TRBJ2-5, with 10 bases that match TRBD1. This TCR was sampled from a man aged 25 to 40 who received the YFV17D yellow fever vaccine. Sequenced here: PBMCs, either bulk or a sorted T-cell subset (CD4+, CD8+, memory, or dextramer-sorted; not recorded which), sampled on the day of the yellow fever booster vaccination. CDR3 loop: CASSAWTGGRETQYF. The CDR3 coding sequence is TGTGCCAGCAGTGCCTGGACAGGGGGTAGGGAGACCCAGTACTTC.